This TCR beta chain is drawn from a study of shared clonotypes between healthy human individuals. A word on this clone: The antigen remains undetermined.

Each PCR replicate from the sorted subsets contained roughly 210 ng DNA, which is 25,000 to 30,000 T cell genomes. Only in-frame clones appear in the TCRdb table, and some are missing; sequencing was by immunoSEQ multiplex PCR. This repertoire shows approximately 2.4 million clones, approximately 96% found once; its top ten account for roughly 0.13%. The J segment lost 3 bases and the V segment lost 5 bases, leaving 1 base of the junction unmatched. The CDR3 has 13 residues. Germline assignment: CDR1 SEHNR and CDR2 FQNEAQ (reference sequence). Study conclusions and caveats: Naive subsets typically showed greater estimated richness than memory subsets. Compared with clonotypes that all four donors shared, non-shared clonotypes had lower generation probabilities.

The V gene is TRBV7-9, the J gene TRBJ2-3; TRBD1 agrees at 8 bases. This clonotype was obtained from a young man in good health. The sample comprised naive CD4+ T cells sorted from blood. Subset defined: CD45RA+ positively selected. The CDR3 DNA follows: TGTGCCAGCAGCCGACAGGGGACAGATACGCAGTATTTT. This translates into CASSRQGTDTQYF.